The clone carrying this T cell receptor beta chain was seen many times. Not a single patient had been given any form of treatment at any point before undergoing thyroid surgery. The data are from a study of metastatic and nonmetastatic thyroid tumors. Germline V gene sequence: CDR1 MGHRA, CDR2 YSYEKL. The CDR3 is made up of 18 amino acids. The V end lost 0 bases, the J end lost 4 bases, and 19 bases lay between the germline ends. TCRdb re-called clones via MiXCR from the PCR reads. This sample has roughly 89,000 clones, with around 13% found just once. The material sequenced was tumor tissue. This chain uses TRBV4-1 with TRBJ1-3, with unresolved D. This receptor was obtained from a female donor with papillary thyroid cancer or a benign thyroid nodule (not recorded which). Some clones in this sample may be carry-over from other donors' samples. CDR3 amino acids: CASSQDKLSPTIGNTIYF. CDR3 in DNA: TGCGCCAGCAGCCAAGATAAGCTGTCTCCAACCATCGGAAACACCATATATTTT.